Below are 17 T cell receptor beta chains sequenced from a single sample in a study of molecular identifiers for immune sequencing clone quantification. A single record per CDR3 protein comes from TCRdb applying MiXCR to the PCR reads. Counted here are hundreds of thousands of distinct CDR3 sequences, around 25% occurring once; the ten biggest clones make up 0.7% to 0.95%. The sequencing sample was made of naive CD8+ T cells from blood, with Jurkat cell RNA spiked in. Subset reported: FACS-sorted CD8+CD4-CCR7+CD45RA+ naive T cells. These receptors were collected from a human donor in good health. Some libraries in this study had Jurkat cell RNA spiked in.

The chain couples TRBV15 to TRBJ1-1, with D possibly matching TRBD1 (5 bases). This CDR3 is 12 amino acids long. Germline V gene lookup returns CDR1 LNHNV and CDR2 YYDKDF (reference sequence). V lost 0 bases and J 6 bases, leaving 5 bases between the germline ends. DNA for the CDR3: TGTGCCACCAGCAGAGAAGGGGCTGAAGCTTTCTTT. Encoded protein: CATSREGAEAFF. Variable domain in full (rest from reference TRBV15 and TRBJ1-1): DAMVIQNPRYQVTQFGKPVTLSCSQTLNHNVMYWYQQKSSQAPKLLFHYYDKDFNNEADTPDNFQSRRPNTSFCFLDIRSPGLGDTAMYLCATSREGAEAFFGQGTRLTVV.

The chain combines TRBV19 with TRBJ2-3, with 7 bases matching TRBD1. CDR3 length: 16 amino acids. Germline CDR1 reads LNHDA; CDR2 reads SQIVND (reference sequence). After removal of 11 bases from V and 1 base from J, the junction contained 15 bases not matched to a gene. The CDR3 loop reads CASKGGGDPGTDTQYF. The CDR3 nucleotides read TGTGCCTCGAAAGGGGGCGGAGACCCGGGCACAGATACGCAGTATTTT.

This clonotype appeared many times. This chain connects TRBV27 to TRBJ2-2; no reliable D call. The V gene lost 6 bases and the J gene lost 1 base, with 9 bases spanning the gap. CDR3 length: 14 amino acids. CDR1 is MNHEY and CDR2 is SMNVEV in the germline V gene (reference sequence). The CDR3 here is CASREMGNTGELFF. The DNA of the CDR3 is TGTGCCAGCAGAGAAATGGGGAACACCGGGGAGCTGTTTTTT.

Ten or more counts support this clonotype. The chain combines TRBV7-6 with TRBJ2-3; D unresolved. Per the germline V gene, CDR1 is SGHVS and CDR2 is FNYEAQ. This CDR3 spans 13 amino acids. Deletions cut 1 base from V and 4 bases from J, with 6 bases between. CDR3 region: CASSLDFPDTQYF. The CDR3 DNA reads TGTGCCAGCAGCTTAGACTTCCCAGATACGCAGTATTTT.

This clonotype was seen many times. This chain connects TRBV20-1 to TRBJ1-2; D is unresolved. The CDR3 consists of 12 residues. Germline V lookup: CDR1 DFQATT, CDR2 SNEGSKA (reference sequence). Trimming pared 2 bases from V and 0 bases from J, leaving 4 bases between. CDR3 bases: TGCAGTGCTAGACCACCTAACTATGGCTACACCTTC. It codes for CSARPPNYGYTF.

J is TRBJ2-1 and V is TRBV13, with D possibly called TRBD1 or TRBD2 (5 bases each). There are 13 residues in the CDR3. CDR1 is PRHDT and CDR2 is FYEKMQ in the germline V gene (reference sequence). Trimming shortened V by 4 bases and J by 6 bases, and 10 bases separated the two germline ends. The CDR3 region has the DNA TGTGCCAGCAGCTCGGGGCAGCGCAATGAGCAGTTCTTC. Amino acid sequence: CASSSGQRNEQFF.

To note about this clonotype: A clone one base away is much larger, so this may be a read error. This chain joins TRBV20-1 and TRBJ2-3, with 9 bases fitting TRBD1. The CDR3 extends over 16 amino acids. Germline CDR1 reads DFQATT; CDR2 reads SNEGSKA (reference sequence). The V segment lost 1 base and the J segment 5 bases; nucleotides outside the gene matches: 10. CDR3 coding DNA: TGCAGTGCTAGAGCTCGAGGAGGGACAGGGCTAGATACGCAGTATTTT. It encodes CSARARGGTGLDTQYF.

Written as DNA, the CDR3 is TGCGCCAGCAGCCCCATGACTAGCGGGGTCTACAATGAGCAGTTCTTC. The encoded protein is CASSPMTSGVYNEQFF. The genes are TRBV5-1 and TRBJ2-1; 11 positions match TRBD2. The V gene's germline CDR1 is SGHRS and CDR2 YFSETQ. This CDR3 is 16 amino acids long. V trimming: 4 bases; J trimming: 3 bases; junction bases outside the gene matches: 6.

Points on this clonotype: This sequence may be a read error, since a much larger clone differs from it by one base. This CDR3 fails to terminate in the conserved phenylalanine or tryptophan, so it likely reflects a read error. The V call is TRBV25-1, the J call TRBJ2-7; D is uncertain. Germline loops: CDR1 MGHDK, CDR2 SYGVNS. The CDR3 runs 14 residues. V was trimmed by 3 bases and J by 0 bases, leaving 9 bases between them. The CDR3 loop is CASSDYRSSYEQYL. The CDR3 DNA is TGTGCCAGCAGTGACTATAGGAGCTCCTACGAGCAGTACCTC.

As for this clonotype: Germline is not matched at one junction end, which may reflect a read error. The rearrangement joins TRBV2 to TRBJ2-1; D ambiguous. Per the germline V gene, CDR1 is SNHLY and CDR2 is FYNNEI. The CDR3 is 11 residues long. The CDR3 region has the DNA TGTGCCAGCATAAAAGCGAATGAGCAGCTCTTC. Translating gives CASIKANEQLF.

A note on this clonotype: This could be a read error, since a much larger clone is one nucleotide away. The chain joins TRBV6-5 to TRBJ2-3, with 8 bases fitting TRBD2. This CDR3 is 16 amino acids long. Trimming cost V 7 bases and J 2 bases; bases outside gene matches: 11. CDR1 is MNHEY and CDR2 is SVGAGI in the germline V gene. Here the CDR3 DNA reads TGTGCCAGCAACCTGTTGGCTAGCGGGTCCACAGATACGCAGTATTTT. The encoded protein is CASNLLASGSTDTQYF.

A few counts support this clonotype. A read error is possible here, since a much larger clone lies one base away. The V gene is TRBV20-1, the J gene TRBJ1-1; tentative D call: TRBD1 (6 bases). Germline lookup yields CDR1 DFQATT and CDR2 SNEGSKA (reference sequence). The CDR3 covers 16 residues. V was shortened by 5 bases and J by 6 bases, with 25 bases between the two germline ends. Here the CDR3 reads CSASRGGRGENAEAFF. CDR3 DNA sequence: TGCAGTGCTTCCCGGGGGGGCAGGGGCGAAAACGCTGAAGCTTTCTTT.

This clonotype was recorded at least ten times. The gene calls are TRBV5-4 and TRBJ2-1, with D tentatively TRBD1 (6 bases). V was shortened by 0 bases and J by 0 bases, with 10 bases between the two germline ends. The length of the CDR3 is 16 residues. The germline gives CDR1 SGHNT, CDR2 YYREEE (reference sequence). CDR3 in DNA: TGTGCCAGCAGCTTGGCAGGGGTTACCTCCTACAATGAGCAGTTCTTC. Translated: CASSLAGVTSYNEQFF.

The CDR3 coding sequence is TGTGCCAGTAGTATAATGGAGACGGGAAACGCTGAAGCTTTCTTT. Its protein is CASSIMETGNAEAFF. V and J are TRBV19 and TRBJ1-1; D remains unclear. The CDR3 extends over 15 amino acids. The V end was cut by 2 bases, the J end by 6 bases, with 16 bases between. Looked up from germline, CDR1 is LNHDA and CDR2 is SQIVND (reference sequence).

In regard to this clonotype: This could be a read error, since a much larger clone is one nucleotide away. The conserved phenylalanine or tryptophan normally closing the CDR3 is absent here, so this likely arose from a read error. DNA for the CDR3: TGCAGTGCTAGAGATTCCCGACAGTCCCGGTCCTACGAGCAGTACTAC. Its translation: CSARDSRQSRSYEQYY. The gene calls are TRBV20-1 and TRBJ2-7, with TRBD1 as a possible D gene (5 bases). Deletions cut 0 bases from V and 1 base from J, with 16 bases between. CDR3 length equals 16 residues. Germline loops: CDR1 DFQATT, CDR2 SNEGSKA (reference sequence).

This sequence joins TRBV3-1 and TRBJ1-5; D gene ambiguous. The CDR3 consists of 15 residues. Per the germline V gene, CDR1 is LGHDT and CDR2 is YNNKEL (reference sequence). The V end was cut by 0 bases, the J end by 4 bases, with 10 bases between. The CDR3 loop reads CASSQDRMGNQPQHF. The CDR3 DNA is TGTGCCAGCAGCCAAGATCGGATGGGTAATCAGCCCCAGCATTTT.

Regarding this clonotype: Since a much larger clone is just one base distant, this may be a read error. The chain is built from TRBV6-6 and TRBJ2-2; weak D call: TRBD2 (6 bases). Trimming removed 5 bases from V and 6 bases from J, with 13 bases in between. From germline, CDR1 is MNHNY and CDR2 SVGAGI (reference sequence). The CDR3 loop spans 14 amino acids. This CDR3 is CASSLSGPAGELFF. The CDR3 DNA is TGTGCCAGCAGTCTAAGCGGGCCCGCCGGGGAGCTGTTTTTT.